Below, 23 T cell receptor beta chains from the same sample are listed, as sequenced in a study of regulatory T cells in long-lasting Graves disease. Time point denoted: newly diagnosed GD, antithyroid drugs for less than 3 months. PBMC RNA served as the TCR library source. HTBI primers from iRepertoire and Arm-PCR of CDR3 regions yielded the TCR beta libraries. TCRdb reprocessed the multiplex PCR reads with MiXCR, giving one entry per CDR3 protein. This repertoire shows some 350,000 distinct CDR3 sequences, 15% to 20% found once; its top ten account for around 20%. This same sample was also taken into another study, of T cells in Graves' hyperthyroidism and ophthalmopathy.

Sequenced here: peripheral blood mononuclear cells (PBMCs), sampled at new diagnosis, from a patient treated with antithyroid drugs. These receptor sequences come from a young woman with Graves disease.

The genes are TRBV5-1 and TRBJ1-1; 8 bases line up with TRBD1. The germline V gene has CDR1 SGHRS and CDR2 YFSETQ. The CDR3 consists of 14 residues. V gave up 3 bases and J gave up 4 bases; unmatched junction bases: 5. CDR3 residues: CASSSDRVGTEAFF. CDR3 nucleotides: TGCGCCAGCAGCTCGGACAGGGTTGGCACTGAAGCTTTCTTT.

This clonotype was found many times. This chain uses TRBV12-3 or TRBV12-4 with TRBJ2-3; TRBD2 aligns across 8 bases. V shed 5 bases, J shed 7 bases, and the junction held 8 bases outside the gene matches. The CDR3 length is 14 residues. DNA of the CDR3: TGTGCCAGCAGTACTCCGGGACTAGGAAATACGCAGTATTTT. Protein sequence: CASSTPGLGNTQYF.

This clonotype was counted many times. The chain links TRBV20-1 to TRBJ2-7; D perhaps matches TRBD1 (5 bases). The CDR3 extends over 14 amino acids. CDR1 and CDR2 (germline): DFQATT, SNEGSKA (reference sequence). Deletions cut 5 bases from V and 6 bases from J, with 20 bases between. In nucleotides, the CDR3 is TGCAGTGCTCCTAGAGGCAGGGCCGGTGCCGAGCAGTACTTC. Amino acids: CSAPRGRAGAEQYF.

This clonotype showed up many times. The chain is built from TRBV20-1 and TRBJ1-1; D is ambiguous. The CDR3 sequence is 12 residues long. Germline CDR1 reads DFQATT; CDR2 reads SNEGSKA (reference sequence). V was cut by 7 bases and J by 2 bases, with 11 bases left in between. The CDR3 DNA is TGCAGTGTATTGCGGGGTAACACTGAAGCTTTCTTT. Amino acids: CSVLRGNTEAFF.

This clonotype was recorded many times. The chain links TRBV20-1 to TRBJ1-2, with TRBD1 matching 10 bases. This CDR3 comprises 17 residues. J was trimmed by 4 bases and V by 0 bases; bases with no gene match: 11. CDR1 DFQATT and CDR2 SNEGSKA come from the germline V gene (reference sequence). The CDR3 coding sequence is TGCAGTGCTAGAGACCCGGGACAGGGGCATCTGGGCTATGGCTACACCTTC. Translated, it gives CSARDPGQGHLGYGYTF.

This clonotype was seen a few times. This chain uses TRBV28 with TRBJ1-1, with 10 bases aligning to TRBD1. V gave up 3 bases and J gave up 6 bases; unmatched junction bases: 7. Germline CDR1 reads MDHEN; CDR2 reads SYDVKM. This CDR3 has 15 residues. The CDR3 DNA reads TGTGCCAGCAGTTTCGGGGACAGGGGCCGTCCTGAAGCTTTCTTT. Protein product: CASSFGDRGRPEAFF.

In nucleotides, the CDR3 is TGTGCCAGCACCCGGGCGGCTAGAGCGAACACCGGGGAGCTGTTTTTT. Translated: CASTRAARANTGELFF. The gene calls are TRBV27 and TRBJ2-2; D call uncertain. Germline V CDR1 and CDR2: MNHEY, SMNVEV (reference sequence). The CDR3 covers 16 residues. The germline V and J ends were trimmed by 7 bases and 0 bases, with 15 bases remaining between them.

In its sample, this clonotype was seen many times. The chain employs TRBV2 and TRBJ2-1, with 9 bases that match TRBD1. This CDR3 contains 15 residues. V lost 6 bases, J lost 5 bases, and 8 bases stayed unmatched. Germline CDR1 SNHLY, CDR2 FYNNEI. The CDR3 reads CASRRQGGKNNEQFF. For the CDR3, the DNA is TGTGCCAGCAGGAGACAGGGGGGAAAGAACAATGAGCAGTTCTTC.

There are many counts of this clonotype. The genes are TRBV7-2 and TRBJ2-1, with TRBD2 identical over 16 bases. The trim removed 4 bases at V and 10 bases at J, leaving 7 bases unmatched. The CDR3 sequence is 16 residues long. Germline V gene data show CDR1 as SGHTA and CDR2 as FQGNSA. The chain's CDR3 is CASSSAGLAGGLEQFF. The CDR3 region has the DNA TGTGCCAGCAGCTCAGCGGGACTAGCGGGGGGGCTCGAGCAGTTCTTC.

This rearrangement joins TRBV6-2 or TRBV6-3 to TRBJ2-1; D is uncertain. The CDR3 is made up of 13 amino acids. The V and J ends lost 5 bases and 12 bases respectively, with 17 bases between them. In germline, CDR1 is MNHEY, CDR2 SVGEGT. This CDR3 is CASSPSASPAQFF. The DNA for the CDR3 is TGTGCCAGCAGTCCTTCAGCTAGTCCCGCGCAGTTCTTC.

The chain uses TRBV12-3 or TRBV12-4 and TRBJ2-3; perhaps TRBD1 as D (6 bases). The J call may be incorrect, as the DNA end agrees better with TRBJ2-5. The length of the CDR3 is 14 residues. The CDR3 DNA reads as TGTGCCAGCACCCGGGGCAGGGGCCCAGAGACCCAGTACTTC. Its translation is CASTRGRGPETQYF.

Regarding this clonotype: Being one base from a much bigger clone, this may be a read error. The chain recombines TRBV7-9 with TRBJ2-7, with a weak D call TRBD2 (6 bases). There are 16 residues in the CDR3. CDR1 is SEHNR, CDR2 FQNEAQ, per germline (reference sequence). Here the CDR3 DNA reads TGTGGCAGCAGCTTAGCCGGCGGGACCGGCCACTACGAGCAGTACTTC. It codes for CGSSLAGGTGHYEQYF.

Regarding this clonotype: With a much larger clone just one base away, this may be a read error. CDR3 in DNA: TGTGCCAGCAGTCCTACCCGGACTCGATCGTTCACAGATACGCAGCATTTT. Translated: CASSPTRTRSFTDTQHF. The chain carries TRBV28 and TRBJ2-3, with D unclear. The J call may be faulty, since TRBJ1-5 better matches the DNA end. The CDR3 consists of 17 residues. Germline V CDR1 and CDR2: MDHEN, SYDVKM.

J is TRBJ1-6 and V is TRBV30, with D hard to call. Germline CDR1 and CDR2: GTSNPN and SVGIG (reference sequence). This CDR3 is 14 amino acids long. Trimming took 0 bases from V and 5 from J, leaving 8 bases between them. This chain's CDR3 is CAWSVSQNNSPLHF. The CDR3 region has the DNA TGTGCCTGGAGTGTTTCGCAGAATAATTCACCCCTCCACTTT.

This clonotype was seen a single time. The rearrangement joins TRBV9 to TRBJ2-6; D perhaps matches TRBD2 (5 bases). The V gene lost 3 bases and the J gene lost 4 bases, with 14 bases spanning the gap. Germline CDR1 SGDLS, CDR2 YYNGEE. The CDR3 covers 16 residues. The CDR3 bases are TGTGCCAGCAGCGCCACGGGGAACACCGGGGCCAACGTCCTGACTTTC. Translating gives CASSATGNTGANVLTF. The full variable domain, in which reference TRBV9 and TRBJ2-6 provide the parts outside the CDR3, is DSGVTQTPKHLITATGQRVTLRCSPRSGDLSVYWYQQSLDQGLQFLIQYYNGEERAKGNILERFSAQQFPDLHSELNLSSLELGDSALYFCASSATGNTGANVLTFGAGSRLTVL.

This clonotype showed up many times. This chain links TRBV5-1 with TRBJ1-5; no firm D call. The CDR3 consists of 14 residues. Germline V lookup: CDR1 SGHRS, CDR2 YFSETQ. Trimming took off 2 bases at V and 2 bases at J, with 8 bases between the two ends. The CDR3 DNA is TGCGCCAGCAGCTTAGACGGAGGCAATCAGCCCCAGCATTTT. Its translation: CASSLDGGNQPQHF.

This clonotype has only a few counts. This chain connects TRBV6-2 or TRBV6-3 to TRBJ1-6, with D unresolved. Germline V gives CDR1 MNHEY, CDR2 SVGEGT. CDR3 length: 12 amino acids. V lost 2 bases and J lost 11, with 7 bases in between. The CDR3 sequence: CASSYERAPLHF. The CDR3 bases are TGTGCCAGCAGTTACGAGAGAGCACCCCTCCACTTT.

This chain links TRBV7-9 with TRBJ2-1; 7 bases map to TRBD2. The J segment lost 8 bases and the V segment lost 4 bases, leaving 8 bases of the junction unmatched. The CDR3 is 14 amino acids. Germline V CDR1 and CDR2: SEHNR, FQNEAQ (reference sequence). CDR3 DNA: TGTGCCAGCAGCTCAAAGGTACTAGCGTATGAGCAGTTCTTC. Translated: CASSSKVLAYEQFF.

This clonotype was picked up a small number of times. The genes are TRBV24-1 and TRBJ1-2; D remains unclear. The CDR3 runs 14 residues. Germline CDR1 is KGHDR and CDR2 is SFDVKD. Trimming pared 5 bases from V and 7 bases from J, leaving 16 bases between. CDR3 residues: CATSGSEIYGGYTF. The CDR3 DNA reads TGTGCCACCAGTGGCTCCGAGATTTACGGTGGCTACACCTTC.

This chain links TRBV7-3 with TRBJ2-3, with 10 bases aligning to TRBD2. Germline-derived CDR1 and CDR2 are SGHTA and FQGTGA. CDR3 length equals 17 residues. The junction had 12 bases not matched to a gene; V was cut back by 5 bases and J by 4 bases. The CDR3 DNA follows: TGTGCCAGCAGCCCACGGCGTACTAGCGGGATTCCAGATACGCAGTATTTT. Translation: CASSPRRTSGIPDTQYF.

This clonotype has a count of ten or more. This chain uses TRBV6-5 with TRBJ1-1, with 9 bases that match TRBD1. After removal of 0 bases from V and 5 bases from J, the junction contained 1 base not matched to a gene. The CDR3 spans 14 residues. Germline V gene lookup returns CDR1 MNHEY and CDR2 SVGAGI. The CDR3 reads CASSYSTGGTEAFF. The CDR3 nucleotides read TGTGCCAGCAGTTACTCGACAGGGGGTACTGAAGCTTTCTTT.

This clonotype was seen many times. The V gene is TRBV3-1, the J gene TRBJ2-5; 9 nucleotides match TRBD2. The CDR3 extends over 16 amino acids. V gave up 2 bases and J gave up 1 base; unmatched junction bases: 5. In germline, CDR1 is LGHDT, CDR2 YNNKEL (reference sequence). CDR3 DNA sequence: TGTGCCAGCAGCCAATCAGCGGGAGGCTTCCAAGAGACCCAGTACTTC. Translating it yields CASSQSAGGFQETQYF.

This clonotype was seen at least ten times. The rearrangement uses TRBV24-1 and TRBJ2-1; D is ambiguous. Germline V gene data show CDR1 as KGHDR and CDR2 as SFDVKD. The CDR3 has 14 amino acids. Trimming took off 9 bases at V and 4 bases at J, with 15 bases between the two ends. CDR3 sequence reads: CATRDSAEYNEQFF. The CDR3 region has the DNA TGTGCCACCCGCGATTCGGCGGAATACAATGAGCAGTTCTTC.